This T cell receptor beta chain is from a study of blood T cell repertoires in COVID-19. Clones were sequenced by immunoSEQ multiplex PCR, and TCRdb holds only the in-frame ones, with some missing. This sample yields around 130,000 clones, of which 86% are seen a single time; around 2.3% belongs to the top ten. This CDR3 contains 17 residues. Germline assignment: CDR1 LNHDA and CDR2 SQIVND (reference sequence). V gave up 1 base and J gave up 8 bases; unmatched junction bases: 11. The TCR was taken from a woman aged 45-60 years who had recovered from COVID-19. J is TRBJ1-4 and V is TRBV19; TRBD1 agrees at 9 bases. The source material was PBMCs or T cells enriched from blood (not recorded which). This CDR3 reads CASSIGLTGTGNEKLFF. DNA for the CDR3: TGTGCCAGTAGTATAGGGCTGACCGGGACAGGGAACGAAAAACTGTTTTTT.